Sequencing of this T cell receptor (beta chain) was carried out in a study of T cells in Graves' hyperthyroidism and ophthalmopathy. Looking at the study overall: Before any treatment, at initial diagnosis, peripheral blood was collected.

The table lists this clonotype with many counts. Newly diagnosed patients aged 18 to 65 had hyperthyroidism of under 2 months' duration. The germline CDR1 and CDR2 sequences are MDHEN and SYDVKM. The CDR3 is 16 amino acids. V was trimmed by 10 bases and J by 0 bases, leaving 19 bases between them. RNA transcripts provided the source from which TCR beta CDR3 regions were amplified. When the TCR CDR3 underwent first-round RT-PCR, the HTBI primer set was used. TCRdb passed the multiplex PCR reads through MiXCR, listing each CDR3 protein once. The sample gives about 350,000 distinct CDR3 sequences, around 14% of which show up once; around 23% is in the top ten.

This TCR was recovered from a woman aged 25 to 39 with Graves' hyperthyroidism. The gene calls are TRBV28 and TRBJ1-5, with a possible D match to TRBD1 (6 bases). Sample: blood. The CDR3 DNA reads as TGTGCCACTGGGATTGCGGGGACATTTAGCAATCAGCCCCAGCATTTT. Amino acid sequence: CATGIAGTFSNQPQHF.